This passage covers 13 T cell receptor beta chains from one sample sequenced in a study of human T cells and chemical hapten exposure. Time point in this sample: pre-sensitization, week 0. Described treatment: therapeutic diphenylcyclopropenone sensitization with weekly scalp DPC. TCRdb reanalysed the RACE reads using MiXCR and keeps one entry per CDR3 protein. The sample includes about 98,000 distinct CDR3 sequences, roughly a tenth of them seen just once. Sequenced here: whole blood, sampled in connection with sensitization to the hapten diphenylcyclopropenone (DPC). These receptors were taken from a woman in her sixties with alopecia areata. Some clones in this sample may be carry-over from other donors' samples.

This clonotype occurred many times. V usage is TRBV29-1 and J usage is TRBJ2-2, with 8 bases lining up with TRBD2. In germline, CDR1 is SQVTM, CDR2 ANQGSEA. The trim removed 4 bases at V and 4 bases at J, leaving 14 bases unmatched. This CDR3 is built from 17 residues. The CDR3 DNA reads TGCAGCGTTGGCGGAGTAGCGGGGATGGGTGTCACCGGGGAGCTGTTTTTT. Encoded protein: CSVGGVAGMGVTGELFF.

This clonotype was counted ten times or more. The chain combines TRBV20-1 with TRBJ1-1; D uncertain. Trimming removed 6 bases at V and 0 bases at J, with 8 bases between. This CDR3 spans 12 amino acids. Germline V CDR1 and CDR2: DFQATT, SNEGSKA (reference sequence). The chain's CDR3 is CSAPSVNTEAFF. The CDR3 DNA sequence: TGCAGTGCCCCTAGCGTGAACACTGAAGCTTTCTTT.

This clonotype was detected ten times or more. The J gene is TRBJ1-1, the V gene TRBV7-2, with D perhaps TRBD1 (6 bases). CDR1 is SGHTA and CDR2 is FQGNSA in the germline V gene. V lost 1 base and J 2 bases, leaving 8 bases between the germline ends. The CDR3 has 14 residues. DNA for the CDR3: TGTGCCAGCAGCTTAGGACAGGATAACACTGAAGCTTTCTTT. Translated, it gives CASSLGQDNTEAFF.

This rearrangement joins TRBV5-1 to TRBJ2-3, with TRBD2 identical over 13 bases. J lost 2 bases, V lost 0 bases, and 6 bases had no gene match. This CDR3 is built from 18 residues. CDR1 is SGHRS, CDR2 YFSETQ, per germline. The CDR3, as DNA: TGCGCCAGCAGCTTGGACCTGGGACTAGCGGGATCCACAGATACGCAGTATTTT. Amino acids: CASSLDLGLAGSTDTQYF.

Ten or more counts support this clonotype. The chain joins TRBV7-9 to TRBJ1-2; 7 bases agree with TRBD1. Germline CDR1 reads SEHNR; CDR2 reads FQNEAQ (reference sequence). Losses at the gene ends were 5 bases for V and 0 bases for J; bases not matched to a gene: 9. The CDR3 spans 16 residues. The CDR3 DNA sequence: TGTGCCAGCAGCCCGACAGGGATTCGGGCTAACTATGGCTACACCTTC. The encoded protein is CASSPTGIRANYGYTF.

This clonotype has ten or more counts. The chain joins TRBV6-5 to TRBJ1-2; TRBD1 matches 12 bases. The J segment lost 4 bases and the V segment lost 6 bases, leaving 6 bases of the junction unmatched. Germline CDR1 is MNHEY and CDR2 is SVGAGI. There are 15 residues in the CDR3. CDR3 nucleotides: TGTGCCAGCAGAGGGACAGGGGGCGCATCCTATGGCTACACCTTC. Its protein is CASRGTGGASYGYTF.

This clonotype was detected many times. This sequence joins TRBV5-4 and TRBJ1-2; no clear D gene. The CDR3 consists of 18 residues. Trimming left V 0 bases short and J 6 bases short, with 24 bases between. Germline CDR1 is SGHNT and CDR2 is YYREEE (reference sequence). CDR3 loop: CASSLVGRSNPPKDGYTF. CDR3 coding DNA: TGTGCCAGCAGCTTGGTGGGGAGGTCGAACCCACCGAAGGATGGCTACACCTTC.

This clonotype was detected only a few times. The rearrangement joins TRBV29-1 to TRBJ2-7, with TRBD1 identical over 9 bases. The trim removed 2 bases at V and 4 bases at J, leaving 6 bases unmatched. The germline V gene has CDR1 SQVTM and CDR2 ANQGSEA. This CDR3 region has 14 residues. CDR3 sequence reads: CSVEMTGGLYEQYF. DNA for the CDR3: TGCAGCGTTGAAATGACAGGGGGACTATACGAGCAGTACTTC.

This clonotype has a handful of counts. This rearrangement joins TRBV10-3 to TRBJ2-1; D is uncertain. The CDR3 extends over 15 amino acids. The germline V and J ends were trimmed by 2 bases and 1 base, with 9 bases remaining between them. Germline V gene sequence: CDR1 ENHRY, CDR2 SYGVKD. CDR3 DNA sequence: TGTGCCATCAGTGAGGACCGCGCTTCCTACAATGAGCAGTTCTTC. Its translation is CAISEDRASYNEQFF.

This clonotype was observed at least ten times. V is TRBV20-1 and J is TRBJ2-7, with a tentative D call TRBD1 (6 bases). Germline V lookup: CDR1 DFQATT, CDR2 SNEGSKA (reference sequence). V dropped 1 base and J dropped 2 bases, with 12 bases sitting between them. The CDR3 covers 14 residues. The CDR3 region is CSARVQGIPYEQYF. DNA of the CDR3: TGCAGTGCTAGAGTTCAGGGGATCCCCTACGAGCAGTACTTC.

This clonotype was detected ten times or more. The chain employs TRBV18 and TRBJ1-1, with D perhaps matching TRBD1 (6 bases). The V and J ends lost 4 bases and 3 bases respectively, with 18 bases between them. The CDR3 runs to 16 residues. Germline-derived CDR1 and CDR2 are KGHSH and LQKENI. CDR3 DNA sequence: TGTGCCAGCTCACTCCAGCAGGGGCGATTGGACACTGAAGCTTTCTTT. Protein: CASSLQQGRLDTEAFF.

The V gene is TRBV7-9, the J gene TRBJ1-2; no firm D call. Trimming removed 1 base at V and 6 bases at J, with 12 bases between. Per the germline V gene, CDR1 is SEHNR and CDR2 is FQNEAQ (reference sequence). The CDR3 has 14 amino acids. This CDR3 is CASSLEGNADGYTF. Written as DNA, the CDR3 is TGTGCCAGCAGCTTAGAGGGCAACGCGGATGGCTACACCTTC.

This chain connects TRBV7-9 to TRBJ2-5, with TRBD1 matching 10 bases. Trimming removed 7 bases from V and 2 bases from J; junction bases left unmatched: 7. The CDR3 is 15 residues long. CDR1 SEHNR and CDR2 FQNEAQ come from the germline V gene (reference sequence). CDR3 region: CASTDRGLPQETQYF. As DNA, the CDR3 is TGTGCCAGCACCGACAGGGGGCTCCCTCAAGAGACCCAGTACTTC.